This is a list of T cell receptor beta chains from one sample in a study of liver allograft versus peripheral blood T cells. TCRdb analysed the reads with MiXCR anew, one entry per CDR3 protein. The sample lists more than 3,500 distinct CDR3 sequences; about 20% were seen once. The receptors here all came from a human patient who had a liver transplant. Some T cells may be provided by the graft donor. Both conserved end residues are part of each CDR3. The D gene is left open where the match is weak. Expanded clones are given a class, and other clones once, few, many or no size at all.

TRBV6-5	TRBD2	medium-sized	TRBJ2-1	CASSKSGRSLYNEQFF	TGTGCCAGCAGTAAAAGCGGGAGGTCTCTTTACAATGAGCAGTTCTTC
TRBV18	NA	NA	TRBJ1-5	CASSAVDGAAGPQHF	TGTGCCAGCTCTGCCGTTGATGGGGCCGCGGGGCCCCAGCATTTT
TRBV20-1	TRBD2	many	TRBJ2-1	CSARGGLNEQFF	TGCAGTGCACGGGGGGGCCTCAATGAGCAGTTCTTC
TRBV7-2	NA	NA	TRBJ1-2	CASSLAVSGNYGYTF	TGTGCCAGCAGCTTAGCGGTTTCCGGGAACTATGGCTACACCTTC
TRBV6-6	TRBD2	medium-sized	TRBJ2-7	CASSYLAGGRGQQYF	TGTGCCAGCAGTTACCTAGCGGGAGGGCGGGGCCAGCAGTACTTC
TRBV12-3/TRBV12-4	NA	medium-sized	TRBJ1-5	CASSFGPWGNQPQHF	TGTGCCAGCAGCTTCGGACCGTGGGGTAATCAGCCCCAGCATTTT
TRBV5-4	TRBD1	NA	TRBJ1-6	CASSRMGQISPLHF	TGTGCCAGCAGCCGCATGGGACAGATTTCACCCCTCCACTTT
TRBV10-3	TRBD1	medium-sized	TRBJ1-2	CAIRGDSAIYGYTF	TGTGCCATCCGTGGGGACAGCGCTATCTATGGCTACACCTTC
TRBV19	NA	medium-sized	TRBJ1-5	CASSKTWGYQPQHF	TGTGCCAGTAGCAAGACCTGGGGCTATCAGCCCCAGCATTTT
TRBV6-2/TRBV6-3	TRBD2	medium-sized	TRBJ2-1	CASTRGLAGVRNEQFF	TGTGCCAGCACCCGGGGACTAGCGGGGGTTCGCAATGAGCAGTTCTTC
TRBV5-4	TRBD1	medium-sized	TRBJ1-2	CASSLARGQNYGYTF	TGTGCCAGCAGCTTGGCCCGGGGACAGAACTATGGCTACACCTTC
TRBV10-3	NA	NA	TRBJ1-3	CAIRDSSGNTIYF	TGTGCCATCAGAGACAGCTCTGGAAACACCATATATTTT
TRBV19	NA	medium-sized	TRBJ1-5	CASRGVGQPQHF	TGTGCCAGTAGGGGGGTCGGCCAGCCCCAGCATTTT
TRBV2	TRBD1	few	TRBJ1-1	CASTGQGGTEAFF	TGTGCCAGCACGGGACAGGGAGGCACTGAAGCTTTCTTT
TRBV7-9	NA	medium-sized	TRBJ1-3	CASSAWGAGNTIYF	TGTGCCAGCAGCGCCTGGGGGGCTGGAAACACCATATATTTT
TRBV28	NA	medium-sized	TRBJ2-7	CASSLAGGSSYEQYF	TGTGCCAGCAGTTTGGCCGGGGGCAGCTCCTACGAGCAGTACTTC
TRBV3-1	NA	few	TRBJ1-1	CASSQVPTTEAFF	TGTGCCAGCAGCCAAGTCCCGACCACTGAAGCTTTCTTT
TRBV10-3	TRBD2	medium-sized	TRBJ2-7	CAISGGRVLAAYEQYF	TGTGCCATCAGTGGAGGCCGAGTGCTAGCGGCCTACGAGCAGTACTTC
TRBV20-1	TRBD2	medium-sized	TRBJ2-1	CSARVFILAGGVNEQFF	TGCAGTGCTAGAGTATTTATCTTAGCGGGGGGGGTCAATGAGCAGTTCTTC
TRBV11-3	NA	NA	TRBJ2-5	CASSLVARRETQYF	TGTGCCAGCAGCCTAGTAGCCCGGCGGGAGACCCAGTACTTC
TRBV19	NA	medium-sized	TRBJ1-5	CASSIGWGDRNQPQHF	TGTGCCAGTAGTATAGGATGGGGCGACAGAAATCAGCCCCAGCATTTT
TRBV9	TRBD2	medium-sized	TRBJ2-7	CASSVEVKGTSGRGEQYF	TGTGCCAGCAGCGTAGAGGTTAAGGGGACTAGCGGGAGGGGGGAGCAGTACTTC
TRBV20-1	NA	many	TRBJ2-4	CSAKAPGAKNIQYF	TGCAGTGCTAAAGCCCCCGGCGCCAAAAACATTCAGTACTTC
TRBV6-5	NA	few	TRBJ1-1	CASSYSREGMNTEAFF	TGTGCCAGCAGTTACTCTAGGGAGGGGATGAACACTGAAGCTTTCTTT
TRBV18	NA	large	TRBJ2-2	CASSTTTGELFF	TGTGCCAGCTCTACCACCACCGGGGAGCTGTTTTTT
TRBV20-1	NA	NA	TRBJ2-5	CSASGGETQYF	TGCAGTGCTAGTGGCGGGGAGACCCAGTACTTC
TRBV12-5	TRBD1	medium-sized	TRBJ1-5	CASGLTHKAGTARDQPQHF	TGTGCTAGTGGTTTGACCCACAAGGCCGGGACAGCGCGCGATCAGCCCCAGCATTTT
TRBV10-3	TRBD1	NA	TRBJ1-4	CAINVPGQGAEKLFF	TGTGCCATCAACGTCCCGGGACAGGGGGCGGAAAAACTGTTTTTT
TRBV18	NA	large	TRBJ2-1	CASSPPFLMMTFLNEQFF	TGTGCCAGCTCACCACCTTTCTTAATGATGACATTCCTGAATGAGCAGTTCTTC
TRBV20-1	NA	medium-sized	TRBJ2-1	CSAIDLPQFF	TGCAGTGCTATCGACCTACCGCAGTTCTTC
TRBV20-1	TRBD2	medium-sized	TRBJ2-1	CSYNLGLAGAYNEQFF	TGCAGTTATAATCTAGGACTAGCGGGAGCATACAATGAGCAGTTCTTC
TRBV7-9	NA	NA	TRBJ2-7	CASSLVGVWDEQYF	TGTGCCAGCAGCTTAGTGGGGGTGTGGGACGAGCAGTACTTC
TRBV28	NA	medium-sized	TRBJ2-7	CASSSGGGSYEQYF	TGTGCCAGCAGTTCAGGGGGGGGCTCCTACGAGCAGTACTTC
TRBV29-1	NA	NA	TRBJ1-4	CSVAATPATNEKLFF	TGCAGCGTTGCGGCCACACCAGCAACTAATGAAAAACTGTTTTTT
TRBV6-5	TRBD1	medium-sized	TRBJ1-6	CASRHRGTNSPLHF	TGTGCCAGCAGGCACAGGGGGACGAATTCACCCCTCCACTTT
TRBV20-1	TRBD1	large	TRBJ1-2	CSAPQGARGYTF	TGCAGTGCTCCTCAGGGGGCGCGGGGCTACACCTTC
TRBV20-1	TRBD1	medium-sized	TRBJ2-7	CSARGGPGQVNYEQYF	TGCAGTGCTAGAGGGGGACCGGGACAGGTTAACTACGAGCAGTACTTC
TRBV2	TRBD1	few	TRBJ1-1	CASGGQGGTEAFF	TGTGCCAGCGGAGGGCAGGGGGGCACTGAAGCTTTCTTT
TRBV10-3	TRBD1	NA	TRBJ2-3	CAISYRDSSRDTQYF	TGTGCCATCAGTTACAGGGACAGCTCCAGGGATACGCAGTATTTT
TRBV4-1	NA	NA	TRBJ1-4	CASSQGGRGNEKLFF	TGCGCCAGCAGCCAAGGAGGGAGGGGTAATGAAAAACTGTTTTTT
TRBV19	NA	few	TRBJ2-5	CASRSLQGRETQYF	TGTGCCAGTAGGTCCCTACAGGGACGGGAGACCCAGTACTTC
TRBV6-5	TRBD1	NA	TRBJ1-2	CASSLTGIYGYTF	TGTGCCAGCAGTCTGACAGGGATCTATGGCTACACCTTC
TRBV2	NA	NA	TRBJ1-5	CASSSDRHQPQHF	TGTGCCAGCAGTTCCGACAGGCATCAGCCCCAGCATTTT
TRBV19	NA	medium-sized	TRBJ1-3	CASSVRGAGNTIYF	TGTGCCAGTAGTGTCAGGGGTGCGGGAAACACCATATATTTT
TRBV5-1	NA	few	TRBJ1-6	CASSLADFPLHF	TGCGCCAGCAGCTTGGCAGACTTCCCCCTCCACTTT
TRBV12-3/TRBV12-4	NA	medium-sized	TRBJ2-1	CASSLGDPYNEQFF	TGTGCCAGCAGTTTAGGGGACCCCTACAATGAGCAGTTCTTC
TRBV28	NA	NA	TRBJ2-6	CAVHTFSGANVLTF	TGTGCCGTCCATACCTTCTCTGGGGCCAACGTCCTGACTTTC
TRBV2	NA	many	TRBJ2-7	CASSRDRDGVYEQYF	TGTGCCAGCAGTCGAGACCGGGACGGAGTCTACGAGCAGTACTTC
TRBV27	NA	medium-sized	TRBJ2-7	CASSQRQETYEQYF	TGTGCCAGCAGCCAAAGACAGGAGACCTACGAGCAGTACTTC
TRBV6-5	NA	medium-sized	TRBJ2-7	CASSYSLNPRTYEQYF	TGTGCCAGCAGTTACTCTCTTAACCCACGAACCTACGAGCAGTACTTC
TRBV18	NA	medium-sized	TRBJ2-3	CASSPGYRTDTQYF	TGTGCCAGCTCACCAGGTTATCGCACAGATACGCAGTATTTT
TRBV19	NA	medium-sized	TRBJ1-1	CASSNLRRQNTEAFF	TGTGCCAGTAGTAATCTAAGGCGACAAAACACTGAAGCTTTCTTT
TRBV6-1	NA	NA	TRBJ1-5	CASSDWIYSNQPQHF	TGTGCCAGCAGTGATTGGATCTATAGCAATCAGCCCCAGCATTTT
TRBV30	NA	medium-sized	TRBJ1-6	CARSDLALNNSPLHF	TGTGCCAGATCGGACCTCGCTTTAAATAATTCACCCCTCCACTTT